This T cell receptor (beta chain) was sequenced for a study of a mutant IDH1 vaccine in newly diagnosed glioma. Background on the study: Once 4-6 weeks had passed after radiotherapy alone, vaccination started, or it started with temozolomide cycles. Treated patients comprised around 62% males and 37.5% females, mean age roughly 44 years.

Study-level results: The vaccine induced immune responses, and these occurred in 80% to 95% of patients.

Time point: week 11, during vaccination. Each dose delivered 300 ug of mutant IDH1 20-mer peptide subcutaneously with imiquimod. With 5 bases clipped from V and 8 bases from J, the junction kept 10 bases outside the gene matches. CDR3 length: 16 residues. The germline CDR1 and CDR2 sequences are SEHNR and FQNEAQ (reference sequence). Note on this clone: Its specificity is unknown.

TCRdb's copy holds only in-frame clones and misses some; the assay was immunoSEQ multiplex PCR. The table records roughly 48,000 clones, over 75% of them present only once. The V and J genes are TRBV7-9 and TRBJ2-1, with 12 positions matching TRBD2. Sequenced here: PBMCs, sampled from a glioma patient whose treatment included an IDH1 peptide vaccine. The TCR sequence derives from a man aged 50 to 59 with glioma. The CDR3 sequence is CASSNELAGGWDEQFF. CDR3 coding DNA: TGTGCCAGCAGCAACGAACTAGCGGGGGGATGGGATGAGCAGTTCTTC.